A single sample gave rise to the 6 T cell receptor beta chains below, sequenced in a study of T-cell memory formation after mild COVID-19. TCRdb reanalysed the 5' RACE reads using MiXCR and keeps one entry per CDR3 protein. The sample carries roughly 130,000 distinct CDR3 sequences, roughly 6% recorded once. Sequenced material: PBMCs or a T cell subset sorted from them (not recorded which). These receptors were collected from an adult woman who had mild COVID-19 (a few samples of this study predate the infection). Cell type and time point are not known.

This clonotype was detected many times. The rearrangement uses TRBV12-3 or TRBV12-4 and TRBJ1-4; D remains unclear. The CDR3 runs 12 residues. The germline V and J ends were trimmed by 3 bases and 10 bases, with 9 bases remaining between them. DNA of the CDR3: TGTGCCAGCAGTTTGGAGGTCGGAAAACTGTTTTTT. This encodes CASSLEVGKLFF.

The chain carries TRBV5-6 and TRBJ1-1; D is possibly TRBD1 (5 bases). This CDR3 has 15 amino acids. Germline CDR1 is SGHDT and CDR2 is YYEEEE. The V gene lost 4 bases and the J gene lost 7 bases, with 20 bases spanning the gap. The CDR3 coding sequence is TGTGCCAGCAGCCGGCTCGACGGGGCCGCGGGTGAAGCTTTCTTT. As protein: CASSRLDGAAGEAFF. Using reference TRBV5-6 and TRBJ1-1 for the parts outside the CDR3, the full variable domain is DAGVTQSPTHLIKTRGQQVTLRCSPKSGHDTVSWYQQALGQGPQFIFQYYEEEERQRGNFPDRFSGHQFPNYSSELNVNALLLGDSALYLCASSRLDGAAGEAFFGQGTRLTVV.

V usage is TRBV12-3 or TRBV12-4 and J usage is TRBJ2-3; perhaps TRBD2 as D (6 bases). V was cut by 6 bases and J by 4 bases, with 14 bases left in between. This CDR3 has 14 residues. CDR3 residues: CASRQAVAADTQYF. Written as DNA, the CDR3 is TGTGCCAGCAGGCAGGCGGTAGCGGCAGATACGCAGTATTTT.

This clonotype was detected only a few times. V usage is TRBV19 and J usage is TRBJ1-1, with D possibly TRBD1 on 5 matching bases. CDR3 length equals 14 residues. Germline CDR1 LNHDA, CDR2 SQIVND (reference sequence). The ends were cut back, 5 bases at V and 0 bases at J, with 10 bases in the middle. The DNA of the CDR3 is TGTGCCAGTAGTGTAGGGGCGGTGAACACTGAAGCTTTCTTT. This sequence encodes CASSVGAVNTEAFF.

The CDR3 sequence is CATSRGQPSYEQYF. CDR3 nucleotide sequence: TGTGCCACCAGCCGAGGCCAGCCCTCCTACGAGCAGTACTTC. The rearrangement joins TRBV15 to TRBJ2-7; D call uncertain. Germline assignment: CDR1 LNHNV and CDR2 YYDKDF (reference sequence). This CDR3 region has 14 residues. V shed 5 bases and J shed 0 bases, with 11 bases lying between them.

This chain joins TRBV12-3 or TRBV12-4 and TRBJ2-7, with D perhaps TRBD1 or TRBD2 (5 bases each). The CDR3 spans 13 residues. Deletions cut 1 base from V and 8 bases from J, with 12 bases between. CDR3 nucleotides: TGTGCCAGCAGTTTAGAAGTGGGGGTAAAGCAGTACTTC. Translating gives CASSLEVGVKQYF.